The following is a TCR beta chain sequence with its context. Data came from immunoSEQ multiplex PCR; TCRdb stores just in-frame clones and leaves some out. The profile covers some 400,000 clones, with around 91% appearing a single time and over 1.5% taken by the ten largest. Specified treatment: over 15 received Ad26.COV2.S at low or high dose, single or two shots; about 5 received placebo; per-sample allocation not given. Repertoires come from day 63 after the first vaccine or placebo injection. Trimming took 2 bases from V and 0 from J, leaving 14 bases between them. The CDR3 consists of 16 residues. Germline CDR1 is MNHEY and CDR2 is SVGAGI. The data were obtained in a study of Ad26.COV2.S vaccination and SARS-CoV-2 variants.

This TCR was recovered from a person between 18 and 59 years old who received the Ad26.COV2.S COVID-19 vaccine or a placebo. The sample here was peripheral blood, taken in a trial of Ad26.COV2.S vaccine versus placebo. V gene TRBV6-5 combines with J gene TRBJ2-7; D perhaps matches TRBD2 (6 bases). The CDR3 protein is CASSYNLAVSSYEQYF. CDR3 nucleotide sequence: TGTGCCAGCAGTTACAACTTAGCGGTGAGCTCCTACGAGCAGTACTTC.